Below, 5 T cell receptor beta chains from the same sample are listed, as sequenced in a study of immune heterogeneity within non-small cell lung tumors. Bulk tumor gDNA, about 640 ng per sample, served as the TCR template. Surgeons took several biopsies per primary tumor, spaced far apart, during surgery. Surgery that was curative in intent was performed on patients with untreated, newly diagnosed non-small cell lung cancer. The TCR beta CDR3 region was amplified by multiplex PCR employing 32 V and 13 J primers. TCRdb re-analysed the multiplex PCR reads in MiXCR, keeping a single row per CDR3 protein. The sample consists of 20,000 to 25,000 distinct CDR3 sequences, about 25% of them appearing once. Material: lung tumor tissue. The receptors were gathered from a man aged 35 to 55 with non-small cell lung cancer.

Of note for this clonotype: Compared with germline, one end of the junction differs, possibly owing to a read error. The CDR3 DNA sequence: TGTGCCAGCAGACAAGACATCATCCAGGGTGGTGAGCAGTTCTTC. Residues: CASRQDIIQGGEQFF. The genes are TRBV3-1 and TRBJ2-1; a weak D match, TRBD1 (5 bases). This CDR3 spans 15 amino acids. Germline assignment: CDR1 LGHDT and CDR2 YNNKEL (reference sequence).

Details on this clonotype: A much larger clone lies one base from this, so it may be a read error. The rearrangement joins TRBV6-2 or TRBV6-3 to TRBJ1-5; tentatively, D is TRBD1 (5 bases). CDR3 size: 13 residues. Germline assignment: CDR1 MNHEY and CDR2 SVGEGT. The CDR3 bases are TGTGCCAGCAGACAGGTTAACAATCAGGCCCAGCATTTT. Its translation is CASRQVNNQAQHF.

The rearrangement joins TRBV5-1 to TRBJ2-1; D uncertain. In germline, CDR1 is SGHRS, CDR2 YFSETQ. V shed 1 base and J shed 14 bases, with 10 bases lying between them. This CDR3 region has 11 residues. The CDR3 region is CASSLYQEKFF. In DNA form, the CDR3 reads TGCGCCAGCAGCTTGTACCAGGAGAAGTTCTTC.

Points on this clonotype: This may come from a read error, since a much larger clone is one base off. The CDR3 loop reads CVSRTGGSPYEQYF. The CDR3 DNA reads as TGTGTCAGCAGGACAGGGGGGAGCCCCTACGAGCAGTACTTC. V and J are TRBV6-9 and TRBJ2-7; 10 nucleotides agree with TRBD1. Germline loops: CDR1 MNHGY, CDR2 SVAAGI. This CDR3 region has 14 residues.

This clonotype is deemed medium-sized. V and J are TRBV11-2 and TRBJ2-7, with D uncertain. V was pared by 1 base and J by 0 bases, with 13 bases between. Germline V gene lookup returns CDR1 SGHAT and CDR2 FQNNGV. The CDR3 loop spans 16 amino acids. The CDR3 protein is CASSLVGQVSSYEQYF. Written as DNA, the CDR3 is TGTGCCAGCAGCTTAGTCGGGCAAGTTAGCTCCTACGAGCAGTACTTC.